The 15 T cell receptor beta chains reported below all come from one sample, sequenced in a study of T-cell reconstitution after alpha-beta-depleted transplantation in children. Library preparation (for TCRbeta) was performed with unique molecular identifiers. TCRdb reprocessed the PCR reads via MiXCR and lists one record per CDR3 protein. Altogether approximately 400,000 distinct CDR3 sequences are present, about a tenth being singletons, with the ten largest covering roughly 6%. The sequencing here drew on PBMCs from the stem cell graft donor, taken from the stem cell graft. The receptors stem from a human donor who donated a stem cell graft to a child with acute myeloid leukemia.

The genes are TRBV7-3 and TRBJ2-6; 7 nucleotides match TRBD1. With V trimmed by 5 bases and J by 4 bases, 5 bases remained unmatched. The V gene's germline CDR1 is SGHTA and CDR2 FQGTGA. This CDR3 spans 15 amino acids. The CDR3 is CASSRGGTGANVLTF. The DNA of the CDR3 is TGTGCCAGCAGCCGAGGGGGCACGGGGGCCAACGTCCTGACTTTC.

The CDR3: CASSFGTSAEQFF. The CDR3 nucleotides read TGTGCCAGCAGCTTTGGGACTAGCGCTGAGCAGTTCTTC. The chain links TRBV7-8 to TRBJ2-1; TRBD2 agrees at 10 bases. Per the germline V gene, CDR1 is SGHVS and CDR2 is FQNEAQ. Trimming removed 3 bases from V and 9 bases from J; junction bases left unmatched: 2. The CDR3 is made up of 13 amino acids.

In this sample, this clonotype turned up a few times. The chain uses TRBV11-2 and TRBJ2-5, with 14 bases identical to TRBD2. Germline V CDR1 and CDR2: SGHAT, FQNNGV. CDR3 length equals 18 residues. The trim removed 6 bases at V and 4 bases at J, leaving 13 bases unmatched. The CDR3 sequence is CASRQGLAGGLHRETQYF. The CDR3 DNA follows: TGTGCCAGCAGGCAAGGACTAGCGGGGGGCCTACACCGAGAGACCCAGTACTTC. Full variable domain (outside the CDR3, taken from reference TRBV11-2 and TRBJ2-5): EAGVAQSPRYKIIEKRQSVAFWCNPISGHATLYWYQQILGQGPKLLIQFQNNGVVDDSQLPKDRFSAERLKGVDSTLKIQPAKLEDSAVYLCASRQGLAGGLHRETQYFGPGTRLLVL.

This clonotype was counted many times. This chain links TRBV11-2 with TRBJ1-6, with unresolved D. With 5 bases removed from V and 0 bases from J, the gap between germline ends came to 11 bases. CDR1 is SGHAT, CDR2 FQNNGV, per germline. The CDR3 is made up of 16 amino acids. The CDR3 DNA is TGTGCCAGCAGCATTGACCGGAGCTCCTATAATTCACCCCTCCACTTT. It yields the protein CASSIDRSSYNSPLHF.

In its sample, this clonotype was seen many times. The gene calls are TRBV12-3 or TRBV12-4 and TRBJ2-5; D possibly corresponds to TRBD2 (7 bases). This CDR3 is built from 16 residues. Trimming left V 3 bases short and J 2 bases short, with 16 bases between. CDR3 DNA: TGTGCCAGCAGTTTGAATCGGGGGGCCATACAAGAGACCCAGTACTTC. Residues: CASSLNRGAIQETQYF.

This clonotype appeared many times. The chain joins TRBV6-5 to TRBJ1-2; D not resolved. Between the trimmed V and J ends, which lost 2 bases and 6 bases, there was a span of 4 bases. The CDR3 spans 11 residues. Per germline, CDR1 MNHEY and CDR2 SVGAGI. Written as DNA, the CDR3 is TGTGCCAGCAGTTACGGGGATGGCTACACCTTC. Translated, it gives CASSYGDGYTF.

This clonotype occurred many times. The J gene is TRBJ1-1, the V gene TRBV20-1; possibly TRBD1 for D (5 bases). The CDR3 is 12 residues long. Trimming stripped 6 bases from V and 1 base from J, with 9 bases between. Germline V gene sequence: CDR1 DFQATT, CDR2 SNEGSKA (reference sequence). CDR3 coding DNA: TGCAGTGCACAAGACAGGAACACTGAAGCTTTCTTT. Residues: CSAQDRNTEAFF.

This sequence joins TRBV25-1 and TRBJ2-3, with D possibly matching TRBD1 (6 bases). CDR1 and CDR2 from the germline V gene are MGHDK and SYGVNS. With 6 bases removed from V and 1 base from J, the gap between germline ends came to 17 bases. CDR3 length equals 16 residues. The CDR3 sequence: CASSPKDRQGTDTQYF. The CDR3 DNA sequence: TGTGCCAGCAGCCCGAAAGATCGACAGGGCACAGATACGCAGTATTTT.

The genes are TRBV10-2 and TRBJ2-7; D is perhaps TRBD1 or TRBD2 (6 bases each). Looked up from germline, CDR1 is WSHSY and CDR2 is SAAADI. The germline V and J ends were trimmed by 0 bases and 2 bases, with 11 bases remaining between them. The CDR3 extends over 15 amino acids. DNA for the CDR3: TGCGCCAGCAGTGAGTCGATAGGGGGGCCCTACGAGCAGTACGTC. Encoded protein: CASSESIGGPYEQYV.

This clonotype was seen ten or more times. This chain connects TRBV20-1 to TRBJ2-3; D gene ambiguous. Germline CDR1 is DFQATT and CDR2 is SNEGSKA (reference sequence). The CDR3 runs 15 residues. Deletions cut 3 bases from V and 0 bases from J, with 13 bases between. The CDR3: CSARVNSWSTDTQYF. CDR3 nucleotides: TGCAGTGCTAGGGTCAACTCATGGAGCACAGATACGCAGTATTTT.

The chain has TRBV5-5 and TRBJ2-6; D not certain. CDR1 SGHKS and CDR2 YYEKEE come from the germline V gene (reference sequence). Trimming stripped 2 bases from V and 0 bases from J, with 15 bases between. The CDR3 loop spans 18 amino acids. The CDR3 loop reads CASSFTASAYSGANVLTF. CDR3 coding DNA: TGTGCCAGCAGCTTTACGGCATCCGCCTACTCTGGGGCCAACGTCCTGACTTTC.

This clonotype has ten or more counts. The rearrangement links TRBV3-1 to TRBJ2-5; D ambiguous. The CDR3 spans 14 residues. CDR1 and CDR2 from the germline V gene are LGHDT and YNNKEL (reference sequence). Trimming pared 5 bases from V and 7 bases from J, leaving 17 bases between. The chain's CDR3 is CASSFSVGEGTQYF. CDR3 DNA sequence: TGTGCCAGCAGCTTCTCAGTTGGGGAAGGGACCCAGTACTTC.

This clonotype has only a few counts. The chain combines TRBV29-1 with TRBJ1-1; 8 positions match TRBD1. Germline CDR1 and CDR2: SQVTM and ANQGSEA. V trimming: 1 base; J trimming: 0 bases; junction bases outside the gene matches: 10. The CDR3 consists of 17 residues. CDR3 sequence: CSVEASRGRLMNTEAFF. The CDR3, as DNA: TGCAGCGTTGAAGCGAGCAGGGGGCGACTTATGAACACTGAAGCTTTCTTT.

The sample holds a few counts of this clonotype. The V gene is TRBV20-1, the J gene TRBJ2-3; TRBD2 matches 12 bases. The CDR3 length is 15 residues. Germline CDR1 reads DFQATT; CDR2 reads SNEGSKA (reference sequence). Trimming removed 3 bases from V and 6 bases from J; junction bases left unmatched: 7. The CDR3 DNA follows: TGCAGTGCTAGCCCGACTAGCGGGGGAGAGGATACGCAGTATTTT. Its protein product is CSASPTSGGEDTQYF.

This clonotype was picked up many times. The chain is built from TRBV27 and TRBJ2-3; no firm D call. The CDR3 spans 11 residues. Per the germline V gene, CDR1 is MNHEY and CDR2 is SMNVEV (reference sequence). V dropped 8 bases and J dropped 5 bases, with 8 bases sitting between them. Here the CDR3 reads CASFYGDTQYF. Written as DNA, the CDR3 is TGTGCCAGCTTTTACGGAGATACGCAGTATTTT.